This T cell receptor (beta chain) was obtained from a study of CD8 T cells in Susac syndrome (dated by TCRdb to the late 2010s). Turning to the overall study: Repertoire sequencing was used to test whether CD8+ T cell activation and differentiation in Susac syndrome was antigen driven.

High-throughput TCR beta sequencing profiled peripheral blood CD8+ and CD4+ T cells from healthy donors, Susac syndrome patients and multiple sclerosis patients. The healthy donors served as controls matched for age and sex. CD8+ TEMRA cells were enriched by FACS, while bulk CD8+ and CD4+ T cells were purified by magnetic negative isolation. Blood was drawn into EDTA tubes, processed within 24 hours, and PBMCs were isolated by density gradient centrifugation. PBMCs intended for TCR sequencing were frozen in liquid nitrogen and were later thawed in a 37 degrees C water bath. The sorted or isolated CD4+, CD8+ and CD8+ TEMRA cells had a purity of 90% or higher. What the study reported, not specific to this receptor: The number of individuals in the TCR sequencing and HLA analysis was acknowledged as relatively small.

RNA was extracted with the RNeasy kit and about 0.5 to 1 ug was reverse transcribed using random hexamers. The immunoSEQ multiplex PCR assay, which covers 54 Vbeta and 13 Jbeta segments, was used to amplify TCR beta CDR3 regions. Bias from PCR amplification was corrected by using a synthetic template baseline for primer optimization and for computational correction. In the original analysis: Only productive sequences were kept, with reads annotated to V, D and J genes according to IMGT and analyzed in immunoSEQ Analyzer. To calculate clonality, Shannon entropy was normalized by log2 of the number of productive unique sequences and then subtracted from one. For each patient and control, public and private clones were evaluated within the 100 most prevalent clones. Clones were defined as Susac-specific if absent from the healthy and MS cohorts, from around 1,100 published viral clones and from other ImmuneACCESS disease sequences. TCRdb's own reprocessing of the public reads used fastp at Q25 and MiXCR and kept productive beta chains. Entries that share a CDR3 protein sequence are merged under the most common genes and DNA. The V and J calls reflect TCRdb's pipeline rather than the authors' work. This sample holds 150,000 or so distinct CDR3 sequences; 90% to 95% were observed only once. The ten largest clonotypes hold around 0.14% of the sample.

V is clipped by 5 bases and J by 2 bases, and the sequence between their germline boundaries is 10 bases long. From the cysteine up to the phenylalanine, the CDR3 has a length of 12 residues. Only CDR3 DNA remains: 36 bases, in frame from the first base. CDR1 and CDR2 (GTSNPN, SVGIG) derive from the germline V gene (reference sequence). Regarding this clonotype: The antigen this receptor binds is unknown. Base qualities are not at hand, and no much larger clone is one base apart.

The sequence came from a human donor in good health. The receptor chain draws on TRBV30 and TRBJ2-7; the D gene is perhaps TRBD2, on 6 matching bases. Sequencing was performed on CD4+ T cells from PBMCs. The CDR3 protein is CAWAGTPYEQYF. The base sequence is TGTGCCTGGGCCGGGACTCCCTACGAGCAGTACTTC.